These 19 T cell receptor beta chains were all obtained from the same sample, sequenced in a study of B cell selection in AIRE deficiency (dated by TCRdb to the late 2010s). Regulatory T cells were sorted as CD4+CD25hiCD127low/negative cells. Receptor libraries were prepared by the immunoSEQ multiplex PCR assay. Held by TCRdb, this immuneACCESS table contains in-frame sequences only and omits some clones. Under half of the omission traces to an unresolved V gene where checked; the cause of the rest is unknown. The sample table records approximately 18,000 clones; under 95% of these occur just once. 0.75% to 0.9% of the sample is held by the ten biggest clonotypes. The sequenced sample consisted of CD4+CD25+ Tregs sorted from PBMCs. Receptors were obtained from a human donor in good health.

CDR3 loop: CSAGPRHEQFF. The CDR3 DNA reads TGCAGTGCAGGCCCGAGACATGAGCAGTTCTTC. The chain employs TRBV20-1 and TRBJ2-1; no reliable D call. There are 11 residues in the CDR3. V was trimmed by 6 bases and J by 8 bases, leaving 11 bases between them. CDR1 is DFQATT and CDR2 is SNEGSKA in the germline V gene (reference sequence).

The J gene is TRBJ1-3, the V gene TRBV5-1, with 7 bases lining up with TRBD1. With V trimmed by 4 bases and J by 3 bases, 4 bases remained unmatched. Germline V gene sequence: CDR1 SGHRS, CDR2 YFSETQ. This CDR3 is 14 amino acids long. The CDR3 bases are TGCGCCAGCAGCCCGGACAGGTTTGGAAACACCATATATTTT. Amino acids: CASSPDRFGNTIYF.

The CDR3 sequence is CASQLAGGYNEQFF. CDR3 nucleotide sequence: TGTGCCAGCCAGTTAGCGGGAGGATACAATGAGCAGTTCTTC. V and J are TRBV28 and TRBJ2-1, with 10 bases identical to TRBD2. Germline CDR1 MDHEN, CDR2 SYDVKM. V lost 8 bases to trimming and J lost 4 bases; unmatched junction nucleotides: 5. This CDR3 spans 14 amino acids.

The J gene is TRBJ2-3, the V gene TRBV28; weak D call: TRBD2 (6 bases). CDR1 and CDR2 from the germline V gene are MDHEN and SYDVKM. The CDR3 loop spans 17 amino acids. The V end lost 4 bases, the J end lost 4 bases, and 21 bases lay between the germline ends. CDR3 region: CASSSPGRGPRPDTQYF. Here the CDR3 DNA reads TGTGCCAGCAGTTCCCCCGGGAGAGGCCCTCGCCCAGATACGCAGTATTTT.

The genes are TRBV28 and TRBJ1-2; a possible D gene is TRBD1 (5 bases). Trimming removed 6 bases at V and 3 bases at J, with 14 bases between. The germline V gene encodes CDR1 MDHEN and CDR2 SYDVKM. The CDR3 loop spans 14 amino acids. The DNA for the CDR3 is TGTGCCAGCAGGTTTACAGGTCTTTACTATGGCTACACCTTC. Residues: CASRFTGLYYGYTF.

The chain uses TRBV7-2 and TRBJ1-1; 8 nucleotides align to TRBD1. This CDR3 comprises 14 residues. V lost 5 bases, J lost 2 bases, and 4 bases stayed unmatched. CDR1 is SGHTA, CDR2 FQGNSA, per germline. CDR3 nucleotide sequence: TGTGCCAGCAGCCGGGACAGGATAAACACTGAAGCTTTCTTT. Residues: CASSRDRINTEAFF.

V usage is TRBV28 and J usage is TRBJ1-2; 7 bases fit TRBD1. J gave up 6 bases and V 7 bases, and 11 bases lay outside the gene matches. From germline, CDR1 is MDHEN and CDR2 SYDVKM. The CDR3 covers 14 residues. In nucleotides, the CDR3 is TGTGCCAGCACCCCCTCGACAGGGCTTCATGGCTACACCTTC. This translates into CASTPSTGLHGYTF.

The chain combines TRBV7-9 with TRBJ2-7; the match to TRBD2 covers 7 bases. V lost 4 bases and J lost 3; bases outside the gene matches: 15. CDR1 SEHNR and CDR2 FQNEAQ come from the germline V gene (reference sequence). This CDR3 contains 17 residues. CDR3 residues: CASSSPVSSGTFYEQYF. The CDR3 bases are TGTGCCAGCAGCTCCCCAGTTTCAAGCGGGACCTTCTACGAGCAGTACTTC.

This chain joins TRBV30 and TRBJ2-5; D is unclear. The ends were cut back, 5 bases at V and 5 bases at J, with 18 bases in the middle. Germline V gene data show CDR1 as GTSNPN and CDR2 as SVGIG (reference sequence). This CDR3 is built from 14 residues. This CDR3 is CAWWSMGIQETQYF. The DNA of the CDR3 is TGTGCCTGGTGGAGTATGGGGATTCAGGAGACCCAGTACTTC. Combining the CDR3 with reference TRBV30 and TRBJ2-5 gives the whole variable domain SQTIHQWPATLVQPVGSPLSLECTVEGTSNPNLYWYRQAAGRGLQLLFYSVGIGQISSEVPQNLSASRPQDRQFILSSKKLLLSDSGFYLCAWWSMGIQETQYFGPGTRLLVL.

The V call is TRBV19, the J call TRBJ1-5; 10 positions agree with TRBD1. The V gene's germline CDR1 is LNHDA and CDR2 SQIVND (reference sequence). The CDR3 consists of 17 residues. Trimming took 7 bases from V and 2 from J; bases not matched to a gene: 11. DNA of the CDR3: TGTGCCAGTATCCATCGGGACAGGGGTTTAGGCAATCAGCCCCAGCATTTT. Translated: CASIHRDRGLGNQPQHF. Full variable domain (rest looked up from reference TRBV19 and TRBJ1-5): DGGITQSPKYLFRKEGQNVTLSCEQNLNHDAMYWYRQDPGQGLRLIYYSQIVNDFQKGDIAEGYSVSREKKESFPLTVTSAQKNPTAFYLCASIHRDRGLGNQPQHFGDGTRLSIL.

The chain has TRBV18 and TRBJ2-5; TRBD2 might be the D (6 bases). This CDR3 contains 13 residues. Germline V gene lookup returns CDR1 KGHSH and CDR2 LQKENI. V was pared by 3 bases and J by 3 bases, with 8 bases between. The CDR3 spells CASSPGLKETQYF. DNA of the CDR3: TGTGCCAGCTCACCGGGACTTAAAGAGACCCAGTACTTC.

V usage is TRBV28 and J usage is TRBJ1-1; D possibly corresponds to TRBD1 (5 bases). This CDR3 has 15 residues. CDR1 is MDHEN, CDR2 SYDVKM, per germline. V shed 2 bases and J shed 5 bases, with 15 bases lying between them. The CDR3 DNA sequence: TGTGCCAGCAGTTTAAGTTCAGGGATTACAACTGAAGCTTTCTTT. Amino acids: CASSLSSGITTEAFF.

The rearrangement links TRBV5-8 to TRBJ2-7, with 7 positions matching TRBD1. The V and J ends lost 5 bases and 2 bases, in that order; junction bases with no gene match: 4. Looked up from germline, CDR1 is SGHTS and CDR2 is YDEGEE. The CDR3 length is 13 residues. CDR3 in DNA: TGTGCCAGCAGTTGGGACAGAACCTACGAGCAGTACTTC. Protein: CASSWDRTYEQYF.

The V gene is TRBV27, the J gene TRBJ2-7, with D possibly being TRBD1 or TRBD2 (6 bases each). Trimming pared 2 bases from V and 3 bases from J, leaving 14 bases between. The CDR3 consists of 15 residues. From germline, CDR1 is MNHEY and CDR2 SMNVEV (reference sequence). In DNA, the CDR3 is TGTGCCAGCAGTTTACGAAGGGGGGCGAACTACGAGCAGTACTTC. Translated: CASSLRRGANYEQYF.

This chain connects TRBV5-8 to TRBJ2-3, with TRBD2 matching over 13 bases. This CDR3 is 20 amino acids long. From germline, CDR1 is SGHTS and CDR2 YDEGEE. With V trimmed by 1 base and J by 4 bases, 15 bases remained unmatched. CDR3 amino acids: CASSLLRGLAGSLRADTQYF. DNA for the CDR3: TGTGCCAGCAGCTTGCTCCGGGGACTAGCGGGATCACTCAGGGCAGATACGCAGTATTTT. Filled out from reference TRBV5-8 and TRBJ2-3, the complete variable domain reads EAGVTQSPTHLIKTRGQQATLRCSPISGHTSVYWYQQALGLGLQFLLWYDEGEERNRGNFPPRFSGRQFPNYSSELNVNALELEDSALYLCASSLLRGLAGSLRADTQYFGPGTRLTVL.

The V gene is TRBV7-3, the J gene TRBJ2-3; D perhaps matches TRBD2 (6 bases). The germline V gene encodes CDR1 SGHTA and CDR2 FQGTGA. This CDR3 region has 13 residues. V was clipped by 3 bases and J by 2 bases, with 6 bases between them. CDR3 DNA: TGTGCCAGCAGCTTGGACTACACAGATACGCAGTATTTT. This encodes CASSLDYTDTQYF.

The J gene is TRBJ2-1, the V gene TRBV10-3, with D perhaps TRBD2 (6 bases). The germline V gene has CDR1 ENHRY and CDR2 SYGVKD. V lost 6 bases, J lost 5 bases, and 17 bases lay in between. CDR3 length equals 15 residues. The CDR3 nucleotides read TGTGCCATCAGCGCTCCCGGGACTCCTAACAATGAGCAGTTCTTC. This gives the protein CAISAPGTPNNEQFF.

The rearrangement uses TRBV2 and TRBJ2-3; tentatively, D is TRBD1 or TRBD2 (5 bases each). CDR3 length equals 16 residues. CDR1 and CDR2 from the germline V gene are SNHLY and FYNNEI. Deletions cut 5 bases from V and 1 base from J, with 16 bases between. CDR3 nucleotide sequence: TGTGCCAGCAGTACGCTGGTTGGGGGAGGCACAGATACGCAGTATTTT. Its translation: CASSTLVGGGTDTQYF.

The J gene is TRBJ1-6, the V gene TRBV7-8, with 10 positions matching TRBD1. The V gene end was trimmed by 1 base and the J gene end by 6 bases; junction bases not matched to a gene: 6. CDR1 and CDR2 (germline): SGHVS, FQNEAQ. This CDR3 comprises 17 residues. The DNA of the CDR3 is TGTGCCAGCAGCTTAGAGACAGGGGGCCTTCCTAATTCACCCCTCCACTTT. Translation gives CASSLETGGLPNSPLHF.